The 6 T cell receptor beta chains presented below share a single source sample, sequenced in a study of blood T cell repertoires in COVID-19. Sequencing was performed with immunoSEQ multiplex PCR; in TCRdb, only in-frame clones are kept and a portion is missing. The table has roughly 300,000 clones, more than 70% seen once. The sequenced material came from peripheral blood. These receptors were collected from a woman in her fifties or sixties with acute or convalescent COVID-19.

The genes are TRBV5-6 and TRBJ2-7; TRBD1 matches at 7 bases. The CDR3 consists of 15 residues. The V gene's germline CDR1 is SGHDT and CDR2 YYEEEE. V lost 0 bases to trimming and J lost 3 bases; unmatched junction nucleotides: 6. CDR3 in amino acids: CASSLAPGTDYEQYF. CDR3 bases: TGTGCCAGCAGCTTGGCCCCCGGGACAGACTACGAGCAGTACTTC.

The chain employs TRBV6-6 and TRBJ2-7; 11 positions match TRBD2. CDR3 length equals 14 residues. The V gene's germline CDR1 is MNHNY and CDR2 SVGAGI (reference sequence). The ends lost 8 bases at V and 6 bases at J; junction bases unmatched: 9. The CDR3 spells CASGILAGDREQYF. The DNA for the CDR3 is TGTGCCAGCGGAATACTAGCGGGAGATCGCGAGCAGTACTTC.

This chain uses TRBV28 with TRBJ1-2; D ambiguous. The CDR3 is 12 amino acids. V shed 6 bases and J shed 6 bases, with 11 bases lying between them. Germline V gene data show CDR1 as MDHEN and CDR2 as SYDVKM. The DNA of the CDR3 is TGTGCCAGCAGGCTGCGGGTGGATGGCTACACCTTC. This encodes CASRLRVDGYTF.

V gene TRBV2 combines with J gene TRBJ2-7; 12 bases are a match to TRBD2. Unmatched junction bases numbered 7, after V lost 5 bases and J lost 8 bases. Germline-derived CDR1 and CDR2 are SNHLY and FYNNEI. CDR3 size: 14 residues. The CDR3 DNA reads TGTGCCAGCAGTCTAGCGGGAGGGGGAGAGAAGCAGTACTTC. Translated: CASSLAGGGEKQYF.

The rearrangement uses TRBV27 and TRBJ2-3; 7 bases map to TRBD2. Germline V gives CDR1 MNHEY, CDR2 SMNVEV (reference sequence). This CDR3 comprises 10 residues. Trimming cost V 11 bases and J 5 bases; bases outside gene matches: 1. As DNA, the CDR3 is TGTGCCTTAGCGGGAGATACGCAGTATTTT. Its protein product is CALAGDTQYF.

Only a few counts were recorded for this clone. The gene calls are TRBV7-3 and TRBJ2-2; D unclear. CDR3 size: 15 residues. V was cut by 5 bases and J by 1 base, with 11 bases left in between. Germline-derived CDR1 and CDR2 are SGHTA and FQGTGA. CDR3: CASSPNLRNTGELFF. The CDR3 coding sequence is TGTGCCAGCAGCCCTAATTTGCGGAACACCGGGGAGCTGTTTTTT.